This T cell receptor beta chain was sequenced during a study of blood T cells in healthy people across ages. It was with a sample-barcoded 5' primer and a J-beta primer mix that a second PCR of roughly 7 to 12 cycles was run. TCRdb independently ran MiXCR on the 5' RACE reads; one entry per CDR3 protein. There are roughly 700,000 distinct CDR3 sequences in the sample; just under 25% occur only once, and 9.4% lies in the top ten. In this sample, this clonotype turned up a few times. The data were also submitted as part of a second study, on T cells of mothers and their children. Per that paper: RNA extracted was entirely used for cDNA synthesis, around 1.5 ug per 15 ul.

What was sequenced was blood. The TCR comes from a boy younger than 18 in good health.

CDR3 amino acids: CASSIGRSDDNEQFF. CDR3 in DNA: TGTGCCAGTAGTATCGGCAGGTCAGATGACAATGAGCAGTTCTTC. The J gene is TRBJ2-1, the V gene TRBV19; D not resolved. Germline loops: CDR1 LNHDA, CDR2 SQIVND (reference sequence). There are 15 residues in the CDR3. Trimming shortened V by 3 bases and J by 5 bases, and 14 bases separated the two germline ends.